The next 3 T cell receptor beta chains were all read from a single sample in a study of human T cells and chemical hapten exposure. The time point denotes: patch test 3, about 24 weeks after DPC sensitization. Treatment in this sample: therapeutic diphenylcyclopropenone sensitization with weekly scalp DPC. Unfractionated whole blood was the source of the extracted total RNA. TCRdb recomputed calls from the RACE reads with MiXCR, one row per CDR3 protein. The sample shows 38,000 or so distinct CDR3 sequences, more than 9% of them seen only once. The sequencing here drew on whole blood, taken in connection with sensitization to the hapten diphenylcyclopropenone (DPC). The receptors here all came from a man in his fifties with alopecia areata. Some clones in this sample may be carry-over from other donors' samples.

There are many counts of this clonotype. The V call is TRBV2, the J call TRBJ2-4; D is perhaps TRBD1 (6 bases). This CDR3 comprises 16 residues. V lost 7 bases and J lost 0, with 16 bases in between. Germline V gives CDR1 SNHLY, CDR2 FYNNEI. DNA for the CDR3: TGTGCCAGCATTCCGACAGGCCATTTAGCCAAAAACATTCAGTACTTC. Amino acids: CASIPTGHLAKNIQYF.

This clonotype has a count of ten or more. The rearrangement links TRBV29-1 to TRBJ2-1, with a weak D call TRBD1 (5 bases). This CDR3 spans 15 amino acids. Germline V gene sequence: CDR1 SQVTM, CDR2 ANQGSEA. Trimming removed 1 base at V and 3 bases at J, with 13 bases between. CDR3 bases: TGCAGCGTTGAAGGCACAGGCACAAACTACAATGAGCAGTTCTTC. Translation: CSVEGTGTNYNEQFF.

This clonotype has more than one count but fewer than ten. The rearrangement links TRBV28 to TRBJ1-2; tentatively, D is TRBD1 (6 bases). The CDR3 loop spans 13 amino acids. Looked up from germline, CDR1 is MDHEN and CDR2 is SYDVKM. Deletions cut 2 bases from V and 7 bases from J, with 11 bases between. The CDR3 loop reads CASSLNRESGYTF. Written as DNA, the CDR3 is TGTGCCAGCAGTTTAAACAGGGAAAGTGGCTACACCTTC.